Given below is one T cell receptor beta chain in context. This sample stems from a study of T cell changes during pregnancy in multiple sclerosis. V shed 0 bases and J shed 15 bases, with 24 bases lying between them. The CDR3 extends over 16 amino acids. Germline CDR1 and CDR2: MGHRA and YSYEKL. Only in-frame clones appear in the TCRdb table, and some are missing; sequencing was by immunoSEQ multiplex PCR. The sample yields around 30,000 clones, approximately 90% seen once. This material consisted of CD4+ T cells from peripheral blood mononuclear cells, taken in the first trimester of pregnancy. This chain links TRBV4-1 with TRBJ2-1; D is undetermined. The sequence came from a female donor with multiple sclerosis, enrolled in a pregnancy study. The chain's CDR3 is CASSQDSSEYPREWFF. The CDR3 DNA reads TGCGCCAGCAGCCAAGACTCCTCCGAGTACCCAAGAGAATGGTTCTTC.